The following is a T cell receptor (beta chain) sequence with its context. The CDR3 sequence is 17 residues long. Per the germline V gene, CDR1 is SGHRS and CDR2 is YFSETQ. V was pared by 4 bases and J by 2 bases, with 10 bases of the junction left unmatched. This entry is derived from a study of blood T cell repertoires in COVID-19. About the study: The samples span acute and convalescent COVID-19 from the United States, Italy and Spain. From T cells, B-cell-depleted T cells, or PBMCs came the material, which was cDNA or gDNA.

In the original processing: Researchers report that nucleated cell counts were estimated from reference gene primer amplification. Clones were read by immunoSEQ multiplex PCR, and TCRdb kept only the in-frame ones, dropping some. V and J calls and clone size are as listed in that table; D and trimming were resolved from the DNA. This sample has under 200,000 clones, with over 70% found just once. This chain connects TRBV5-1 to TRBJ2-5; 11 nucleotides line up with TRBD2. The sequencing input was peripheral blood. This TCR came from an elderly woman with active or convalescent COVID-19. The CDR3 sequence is CASSPLGASGGQETQYF. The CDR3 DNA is TGCGCCAGCAGCCCTCTAGGGGCTAGCGGGGGGCAAGAGACCCAGTACTTC.